These T cell receptor beta chains were read from a single sample in a study of somatic mutations in cytotoxic T cells in rheumatoid arthritis. Libraries were prepared by immunoSEQ multiplex PCR; TCRdb keeps only in-frame clonotypes and omits some of them. The table includes about 12,000 clones, under 80% detected once. Sequencing input: CD8+ T cells sorted from blood. The receptor set was obtained from a man between 65 and 85 years old in good health. The CDR3 runs from the conserved cysteine through the conserved F or W.

v_call,j_call,cdr3_aa
TRBV7-9,TRBJ2-1,CASSSAGVSYNEQFF
TRBV9,TRBJ1-4,CASSVAGGAATNEKLFF
TRBV28,TRBJ2-7,CASSLGGLKSYEQYF
TRBV29-1,TRBJ2-7,CSVWTSGVGEQYF
TRBV7-9,TRBJ2-7,CASSPGQGIVHEQYF
TRBV25-1,TRBJ1-5,CAIGASSNQPQHF
TRBV4-1,TRBJ2-7,CASSLTLPYEQYF
TRBV19,TRBJ1-1,CASSPQGLGTEAFF
TRBV6-5,TRBJ2-7,CASSYSPEGSYEQYF
TRBV13,TRBJ2-7,CASSGQGVAVHEQYF
TRBV5-6,TRBJ2-7,CASSLGSRLYEQYF